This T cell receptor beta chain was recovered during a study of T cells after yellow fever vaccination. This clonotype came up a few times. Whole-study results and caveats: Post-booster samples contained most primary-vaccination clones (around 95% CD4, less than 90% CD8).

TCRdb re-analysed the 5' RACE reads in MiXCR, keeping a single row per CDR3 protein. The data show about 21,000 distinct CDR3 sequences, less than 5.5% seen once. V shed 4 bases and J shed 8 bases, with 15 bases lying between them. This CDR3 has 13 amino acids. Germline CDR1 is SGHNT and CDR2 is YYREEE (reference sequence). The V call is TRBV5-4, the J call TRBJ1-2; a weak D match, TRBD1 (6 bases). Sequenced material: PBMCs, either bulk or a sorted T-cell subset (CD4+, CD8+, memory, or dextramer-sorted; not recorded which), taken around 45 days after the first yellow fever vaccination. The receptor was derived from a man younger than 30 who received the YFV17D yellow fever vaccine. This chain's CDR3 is CASSTGGQKGYTF. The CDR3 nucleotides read TGTGCCAGCAGCACCGGGGGACAAAAGGGCTACACCTTC.